This is a list of T cell receptor beta chains from one sample in a study of identical twins. TCRdb passed the 5' RACE reads through MiXCR, listing each CDR3 protein once. Of fewer than 800,000 distinct CDR3 sequences listed, about 7.1% were seen once; the top ten hold about 1.5%. The same sample was also studied in work on yellow fever vaccine responses in identical twins.

Sequencing was performed on PBMCs. These receptors were taken from a woman between 18 and 29 years old in good health. The CDR3 runs from the conserved cysteine through the conserved F or W. D genes are given only for firm matches. The size of a clone is reported for some rows only, either as once, few or many, or as a class for expanded clones.

DNA,CDR3,V,length,J,D,size
TGTGCCAGCAGCCAAGAAGCGGGGGCTAGAAAAACGCAGTATTTT,CASSQEAGARKTQYF,TRBV3-1,15,TRBJ2-3,TRBD2,few
TGTGCCAGCAGTTTACAGAACCTCCAAGAGACCCAGTACTTC,CASSLQNLQETQYF,TRBV12-3/TRBV12-4,14,TRBJ2-5,.,.
TGTGCCAGCAGCCCCCTCCGGCAGGGTATACTAGCGGGAGTTCACAATGAGCAGTTCTTC,CASSPLRQGILAGVHNEQFF,TRBV11-1,20,TRBJ2-1,TRBD2,.
TGTGCCAGCAGCCACACTAGCGGGAACACCGGGGAGCTGTTTTTT,CASSHTSGNTGELFF,TRBV5-4,15,TRBJ2-2,TRBD2,few
TGCGCCAGCAGCAAGACCGCCGGGACAGGGGTTGGTGAGCAGTTCTTC,CASSKTAGTGVGEQFF,TRBV5-1,16,TRBJ2-1,TRBD1,many
TGTGCCAGCAGCCAAGATTTTGGTTTAAGTCAGCCCCAGCATTTT,CASSQDFGLSQPQHF,TRBV3-1,15,TRBJ1-5,.,.
TGTGCCAGCAGTCAACCAACAGGGTATGGAAACACCATATATTTT,CASSQPTGYGNTIYF,TRBV12-3/TRBV12-4,15,TRBJ1-3,.,many
TGTGCCAGCAGCCAAGATAGCAGCGCCAACCCCGGTGAGCAGTTCTTC,CASSQDSSANPGEQFF,TRBV4-2,16,TRBJ2-1,.,.
TGTGCCAGCTCACCCCTACAGGGCTCGACGGATGGCTACACCTTC,CASSPLQGSTDGYTF,TRBV18,15,TRBJ1-2,.,few
TGTGCCAGCAGTTACCTGGGACTAGCGGGGGGCAGGCGGACCGGGGAGCTGTTTTTT,CASSYLGLAGGRRTGELFF,TRBV6-2/TRBV6-3,19,TRBJ2-2,TRBD2,.
TGCGCCAGCAGCCTGGGGACTTGGGGCGACGCGGACACTGAAGCTTTCTTT,CASSLGTWGDADTEAFF,TRBV5-1,17,TRBJ1-1,.,many
TGTGCCATCGCCGGGACAGGGAATGAAAAACTGTTTTTT,CAIAGTGNEKLFF,TRBV10-3,13,TRBJ1-4,TRBD1,few
TGTGCCAGCAGTCTGCAGTTTTACGAGCAGTACTTC,CASSLQFYEQYF,TRBV12-3/TRBV12-4,12,TRBJ2-7,.,few
TGCAGTGCTAGAGATCGGGGACAGGGGGGGCCGAGCACCGGGGAGCTGTTTTTT,CSARDRGQGGPSTGELFF,TRBV20-1,18,TRBJ2-2,TRBD1,.
TGTGCCAGCGGGGTAGCCTACGAGCAGTACTTC,CASGVAYEQYF,TRBV12-3/TRBV12-4,11,TRBJ2-7,.,.
TGTGCCAGCAGACTAGCGCTGCGGGGGTCCTACAATGAGCAGTTCTTC,CASRLALRGSYNEQFF,TRBV6-1,16,TRBJ2-1,TRBD2,few